These 27 T cell receptor beta chains share one sample of origin, sequenced in a study of blood T cell repertoires in COVID-19. Here immunoSEQ multiplex PCR was the method, and the copy in TCRdb shows in-frame clones only, minus some. The data hold roughly 200,000 clones, with around 79% observed a single time. The sequencing input was peripheral blood. The source is a woman between 35 and 50 years old with COVID-19, enrolled during active disease.

This clone was recorded only once. This rearrangement joins TRBV5-1 to TRBJ2-1; 10 bases match TRBD2. V gave up 9 bases and J gave up 10 bases; unmatched junction bases: 19. This CDR3 comprises 16 residues. Germline CDR1 reads SGHRS; CDR2 reads YFSETQ. For the CDR3, the DNA is TGCGCCACCACCCAAATGGGGGCAGCGGGGGGGGCCGAGCAGTTCTTC. Its protein product is CATTQMGAAGGAEQFF.

The V and J genes are TRBV27 and TRBJ2-6; D possibly corresponds to TRBD2 (5 bases). The germline gives CDR1 MNHEY, CDR2 SMNVEV (reference sequence). Deletions cut 8 bases from V and 3 bases from J, with 14 bases between. The CDR3 totals 15 residues. The CDR3 sequence is CASSTSLSGANVLTF. Here the CDR3 DNA reads TGTGCCAGCTCAACTAGTCTTAGTGGGGCCAACGTCCTGACTTTC. Full variable domain (remainder filled in from reference TRBV27 and TRBJ2-6): EAQVTQNPRYLITVTGKKLTVTCSQNMNHEYMSWYRQDPGLGLRQIYYSMNVEVTDKGDVPEGYKVSRKEKRNFPLILESPSPNQTSLYFCASSTSLSGANVLTFGAGSRLTVL.

The rearrangement uses TRBV19 and TRBJ2-3; 7 nucleotides agree with TRBD2. After removal of 3 bases from V and 4 bases from J, the junction contained 10 bases not matched to a gene. Germline CDR1 is LNHDA and CDR2 is SQIVND (reference sequence). The CDR3 runs 16 residues. CDR3 coding DNA: TGTGCCAGTAGTATGTATGGCGGGAGTATGGCAGATACGCAGTATTTT. Amino acid sequence: CASSMYGGSMADTQYF.

This clone turned up a few times. This chain links TRBV5-1 with TRBJ1-2; D is unclear. The CDR3 is 14 residues long. The V gene lost 7 bases and the J gene lost 6 bases, with 19 bases spanning the gap. The germline V gene has CDR1 SGHRS and CDR2 YFSETQ. CDR3 sequence (DNA): TGCGCCAGCGGGGTTGTGAGGGAAGGGAATGGCTACACCTTC. Encoded protein: CASGVVREGNGYTF.

This chain links TRBV5-1 with TRBJ1-1; weak D call: TRBD1 (6 bases). The germline V gene encodes CDR1 SGHRS and CDR2 YFSETQ. This CDR3 has 14 amino acids. The V and J ends lost 5 bases and 4 bases respectively, with 15 bases between them. As DNA, the CDR3 is TGCGCCAGCAGAACAGGGTCTCTCGGCACTGAAGCTTTCTTT. This sequence encodes CASRTGSLGTEAFF.

This chain joins TRBV4-2 and TRBJ1-1; TRBD1 might be the D (6 bases). This CDR3 is built from 17 residues. V was shortened by 0 bases and J by 5 bases, with 19 bases between the two germline ends. CDR1 and CDR2 (germline): LGHNA, YNFKEQ. CDR3 nucleotides: TGTGCCAGCAGCCAAGATCGTCAAGACAGGTACGGGACTGAAGCTTTCTTT. This gives the protein CASSQDRQDRYGTEAFF.

The gene calls are TRBV7-2 and TRBJ1-2; 8 bases map to TRBD1. Germline trimming cut 1 base from V and 5 bases from J; bases unmatched to any gene: 9. The germline V gene has CDR1 SGHTA and CDR2 FQGNSA. The CDR3 is 16 amino acids. The CDR3 is CASSLVRTGLFYGYTF. The CDR3 nucleotides read TGTGCCAGCAGCTTAGTCCGGACAGGGTTGTTTTATGGCTACACCTTC.

CDR3 region: CASSTGVLRGYTF. For the CDR3, the DNA is TGTGCCAGTAGTACCGGGGTCTTACGGGGCTACACCTTC. J is TRBJ1-2 and V is TRBV19, with D hard to call. Looked up from germline, CDR1 is LNHDA and CDR2 is SQIVND (reference sequence). V was clipped by 4 bases and J by 8 bases, with 14 bases between them. The CDR3 runs 13 residues.

This rearrangement joins TRBV11-2 to TRBJ1-1; tentative D call: TRBD1 (6 bases). The CDR3 has 15 residues. V was clipped by 5 bases and J by 4 bases, with 17 bases between them. The V gene's germline CDR1 is SGHAT and CDR2 FQNNGV. CDR3 sequence reads: CASSPTTYRVTEAFF. The DNA for the CDR3 is TGTGCCAGCAGCCCGACCACTTACAGGGTCACTGAAGCTTTCTTT. Combining the CDR3 with reference TRBV11-2 and TRBJ1-1 gives the whole variable domain EAGVAQSPRYKIIEKRQSVAFWCNPISGHATLYWYQQILGQGPKLLIQFQNNGVVDDSQLPKDRFSAERLKGVDSTLKIQPAKLEDSAVYLCASSPTTYRVTEAFFGQGTRLTVV.

The chain is built from TRBV25-1 and TRBJ1-2; 11 positions agree with TRBD1. The length of the CDR3 is 16 residues. Germline lookup yields CDR1 MGHDK and CDR2 SYGVNS. The V gene end was trimmed by 2 bases and the J gene end by 8 bases; junction bases not matched to a gene: 10. The CDR3 region is CASSEPTGQGARGYTF. For the CDR3, the DNA is TGTGCCAGCAGTGAACCGACCGGACAGGGGGCGAGGGGCTACACCTTC.

This clone is a singleton in its sample. The chain uses TRBV5-5 and TRBJ2-2; 7 bases line up with TRBD2. Germline lookup yields CDR1 SGHKS and CDR2 YYEKEE (reference sequence). This CDR3 has 15 amino acids. After removal of 1 base from V and 7 bases from J, the junction contained 7 bases not matched to a gene. This CDR3 reads CASSLSGTLGGELFF. In nucleotides, the CDR3 is TGTGCCAGCAGCTTGAGCGGGACCCTAGGCGGGGAGCTGTTTTTT.

The V gene is TRBV7-2, the J gene TRBJ2-7; 10 bases line up with TRBD1. The V gene's germline CDR1 is SGHTA and CDR2 FQGNSA. The CDR3 spans 18 residues. Trimming removed 2 bases from V and 0 bases from J; junction bases left unmatched: 10. CDR3 DNA: TGTGCCAGCAGCTTATGGGGACAGGGGCAGGGTGGCTCCTACGAGCAGTACTTC. Protein: CASSLWGQGQGGSYEQYF.

The chain links TRBV5-1 to TRBJ1-2; D is ambiguous. The V end was cut by 0 bases, the J end by 0 bases, with 12 bases between. Germline loops: CDR1 SGHRS, CDR2 YFSETQ. The CDR3 is 16 amino acids. CDR3 region: CASSLGSGQANYGYTF. CDR3 DNA sequence: TGCGCCAGCAGCTTGGGGTCAGGTCAAGCTAACTATGGCTACACCTTC.

The sample holds one count of this clone. CDR3 residues: CASSIHSKSGTDTQYF. In DNA form, the CDR3 reads TGTGCCAGCAGCATCCACTCTAAGAGCGGCACAGATACGCAGTATTTT. This chain connects TRBV21-1 to TRBJ2-3; TRBD2, as called in the table, went unchecked against the DNA. TRBV21-1 is a pseudogene segment. The CDR3 loop spans 16 amino acids.

The chain uses TRBV2 and TRBJ2-5; D might be TRBD2 (5 bases). CDR1 and CDR2 (germline): SNHLY, FYNNEI. The CDR3 has 14 amino acids. V gave up 3 bases and J gave up 5 bases, with 13 bases separating them. As DNA, the CDR3 is TGTGCCAGCAGTGAGTCAAGGTCGGGGGAGACCCAGTACTTC. Translating it yields CASSESRSGETQYF.

The genes are TRBV6-5 and TRBJ1-6; 7 bases line up with TRBD1. Losses at the gene ends were 2 bases for V and 12 bases for J; bases not matched to a gene: 10. CDR1 MNHEY and CDR2 SVGAGI come from the germline V gene. The CDR3 covers 15 residues. The CDR3 sequence is CASSYRRTGSGPLHF. The CDR3 coding sequence is TGTGCCAGCAGTTACCGACGGACAGGCTCTGGACCCCTCCACTTT.

V usage is TRBV4-1 and J usage is TRBJ2-5; TRBD2 aligns across 11 bases. The ends lost 0 bases at V and 6 bases at J; junction bases unmatched: 6. The CDR3 sequence is 16 residues long. CDR1 and CDR2 from the germline V gene are MGHRA and YSYEKL. The CDR3 here is CASSQEGLAGGQTQYF. DNA for the CDR3: TGCGCCAGCAGCCAAGAAGGGCTAGCGGGGGGTCAGACCCAGTACTTC.

The chain is built from TRBV12-3 or TRBV12-4 and TRBJ1-1, with unresolved D. V was pared by 6 bases and J by 4 bases, with 9 bases between. The CDR3 is 12 residues long. CDR3 sequence reads: CASSGGPTEAFF. DNA for the CDR3: TGTGCCAGCAGCGGCGGCCCCACTGAAGCTTTCTTT.

This sequence joins TRBV4-2 and TRBJ1-2; D is unresolved. The CDR3 is made up of 14 amino acids. Looked up from germline, CDR1 is LGHNA and CDR2 is YNFKEQ. V lost 0 bases, J lost 10 bases, and 15 bases lay in between. CDR3 bases: TGTGCCAGCAGCCAAGAGAGGGTAGGTCTTGACTACACCTTC. Translated: CASSQERVGLDYTF.

This chain connects TRBV24-1 to TRBJ2-5; maybe TRBD1 (6 bases). The CDR3 length is 15 residues. CDR1 is KGHDR, CDR2 SFDVKD, per germline. Trimming took off 2 bases at V and 3 bases at J, with 12 bases between the two ends. The CDR3 reads CATSDSGVLEETQYF. The CDR3 nucleotides are TGTGCCACCAGTGATTCAGGGGTTTTGGAAGAGACCCAGTACTTC.

This clone was seen a few times. The chain employs TRBV5-6 and TRBJ2-1, with TRBD1 as a possible D gene (5 bases). V was cut by 1 base and J by 4 bases, with 6 bases left in between. The CDR3 spans 13 residues. CDR1 and CDR2 (germline): SGHDT, YYEEEE. CDR3 sequence reads: CASSLRTYNEQFF. In nucleotides, the CDR3 is TGTGCCAGCAGCTTGAGGACATACAATGAGCAGTTCTTC. Full variable domain (rest looked up from reference TRBV5-6 and TRBJ2-1): DAGVTQSPTHLIKTRGQQVTLRCSPKSGHDTVSWYQQALGQGPQFIFQYYEEEERQRGNFPDRFSGHQFPNYSSELNVNALLLGDSALYLCASSLRTYNEQFFGPGTRLTVL.

This clone has only one observation. The chain employs TRBV5-4 and TRBJ2-1; TRBD2 matches at 7 bases. Germline V lookup: CDR1 SGHNT, CDR2 YYREEE (reference sequence). The CDR3 covers 14 residues. The V gene end was trimmed by 0 bases and the J gene end by 6 bases; junction bases not matched to a gene: 3. For the CDR3, the DNA is TGTGCCAGCAGCTTGGCCGGGAGGTCCAATGAGCAGTTCTTC. Its translation: CASSLAGRSNEQFF.

Only one count was recorded for this clone. The rearrangement links TRBV7-8 to TRBJ2-7, with D tentatively TRBD2 (5 bases). Trimming left V 1 base short and J 2 bases short, with 6 bases between. CDR3 length: 13 amino acids. CDR1 and CDR2 (germline): SGHVS, FQNEAQ. As DNA, the CDR3 is TGTGCCAGCAGCTTAGGGAGGACCTACGAGCAGTACTTC. It translates to CASSLGRTYEQYF.

The chain is built from TRBV18 and TRBJ1-5; perhaps TRBD1 as D (5 bases). This CDR3 comprises 14 residues. Trimming shortened V by 2 bases and J by 4 bases, and 9 bases separated the two germline ends. Germline CDR1 and CDR2: KGHSH and LQKENI. CDR3 sequence: CASSPGGGNQPQHF. In DNA form, the CDR3 reads TGTGCCAGCTCACCAGGCGGGGGTAATCAGCCCCAGCATTTT.

CDR3 sequence reads: CASSGWEAQETQYF. The CDR3 DNA reads TGTGCCAGCAGCGGATGGGAGGCCCAAGAGACCCAGTACTTC. The rearrangement joins TRBV9 to TRBJ2-5, with D perhaps matching TRBD2 (6 bases). The V end was cut by 3 bases, the J end by 1 base, with 10 bases between. The length of the CDR3 is 14 residues. Germline CDR1 is SGDLS and CDR2 is YYNGEE.

There are a few counts of this clone. The J gene is TRBJ2-7, the V gene TRBV27, with D perhaps TRBD1 (6 bases). Germline values: CDR1 MNHEY, CDR2 SMNVEV (reference sequence). This CDR3 contains 15 residues. With 2 bases removed from V and 3 bases from J, the gap between germline ends came to 14 bases. The CDR3 bases are TGTGCCAGCAGTTTAACCGGGACAACCGGCTACGAGCAGTACTTC. Its translation: CASSLTGTTGYEQYF.

The chain has TRBV5-8 and TRBJ1-1; D remains unclear. This CDR3 comprises 15 residues. In germline, CDR1 is SGHTS, CDR2 YDEGEE. Trimming took 2 bases from V and 1 from J, leaving 12 bases between them. CDR3 protein: CASSFEGSKNTEAFF. CDR3 coding DNA: TGTGCCAGCAGCTTCGAGGGTTCGAAGAACACTGAAGCTTTCTTT. The whole variable domain, remainder taken from reference TRBV5-8 and TRBJ1-1, is EAGVTQSPTHLIKTRGQQATLRCSPISGHTSVYWYQQALGLGLQFLLWYDEGEERNRGNFPPRFSGRQFPNYSSELNVNALELEDSALYLCASSFEGSKNTEAFFGQGTRLTVV.